This TCR beta chain was captured in a study of tumor-infiltrating lymphocytes in primary liver carcinoma. The wider study: Patients comprised men and women whose ages fell between 30 and 69 years.

The CDR3 loop spans 14 amino acids. The J segment lost 2 bases and the V segment lost 5 bases, leaving 2 bases of the junction unmatched. CDR1 and CDR2 (germline): ENHRY, SYGVKD. Co-extraction of both nucleic acids (RNA and DNA) used about 20-34 mg of unsorted bulk tissue. The cohort consisted of patients whose primary liver carcinoma was surgically resected. HBV chronically infected the treatment-naive patients. Synthesis of TCR beta cDNA was carried out from 500 ng total RNA with a constant-region primer. ARM-PCR was slightly modified, and three nested multiplex PCR rounds with it gave rise to the TCR beta libraries. The first two PCR rounds, around 10 cycles each, used TRBV1-TRBV30 forward primers and a C-beta reverse primer. In TCRdb, the multiplex PCR reads were re-called with MiXCR into one record per CDR3 protein. There are tens of thousands of distinct CDR3 sequences in the sample; over 65% occur only once, and less than 30% lies in the top ten.

At least ten counts were recorded for this clonotype. The V gene is TRBV10-3, the J gene TRBJ1-5, with 8 bases identical to TRBD1. Sequences were obtained from liver tumor tissue from sampling region 2. Subset noted: tumor region T2, inferior pole. The receptor was derived from a man aged 35 to 55 with primary liver carcinoma and hepatitis B virus infection. CDR3 bases: TGTGCCATCAGTCCGGGACAGGGCAATCAGCCCCAGCATTTT. This sequence encodes CAISPGQGNQPQHF.